The rows below give T cell receptor beta chains drawn from one sample of a study of blood T cell repertoires in COVID-19. The assay was immunoSEQ multiplex PCR, and TCRdb's table has in-frame clones only and misses some. The sample records 200,000 to 250,000 clones, 85% to 90% being singletons. The sequenced sample was peripheral blood. The receptors were sampled from a woman in her 50s with acute or convalescent COVID-19. Both conserved end residues are part of each CDR3. A D gene is named only where the DNA matches it firmly. Clone size, where shown, is once, few, many, or a class for clones that have expanded.

V gene	J gene	D gene	clone size	CDR3 protein	CDR3 DNA
TRBV5-1	TRBJ2-2	.	.	CASSSQGTGELFF	TGCGCCAGCAGCTCTCAGGGCACCGGGGAGCTGTTTTTT
TRBV25-1	TRBJ2-1	.	.	CASSGGARYNEQFF	TGTGCCAGCAGTGGCGGGGCACGGTACAATGAGCAGTTCTTC
TRBV7-8	TRBJ1-5	.	few	CASSLNPGNQPQHF	TGTGCCAGCAGCTTAAACCCAGGGAATCAGCCCCAGCATTTT
TRBV6-2/TRBV6-3	TRBJ2-7	TRBD1	.	CASSYFQGAQNEQYF	TGTGCCAGCAGTTACTTTCAGGGGGCGCAGAACGAGCAGTACTTC
TRBV5-6	TRBJ2-3	.	.	CASGSGGDTQYF	TGTGCCAGCGGCTCCGGCGGAGATACGCAGTATTTT
TRBV6-5	TRBJ1-2	.	few	CASSSQGTNYGYTF	TGTGCCAGCAGTTCCCAGGGGACTAACTATGGCTACACCTTC
TRBV15	TRBJ2-7	TRBD2	once	CATSTGETSGAYEQYF	TGTGCCACCAGCACCGGGGAGACTAGCGGAGCCTACGAGCAGTACTTC
TRBV13	TRBJ2-4	.	.	CASSQIAKNIQYF	TGTGCCAGCAGTCAAATAGCCAAAAACATTCAGTACTTC
TRBV3-1/TRBV3-2	TRBJ2-1	.	.	CASSKPTEGARRYEQFF	TGTGCCAGCAGCAAACCCACAGAAGGGGCCCGACGTTACGAGCAGTTCTTC
TRBV5-5	TRBJ1-1	.	.	CASSWKSGTEAFF	TGTGCCAGCAGCTGGAAATCGGGAACTGAAGCTTTCTTT
TRBV21-1	TRBJ1-5	.	.	CASSKYTVHNQPQHF	TGTGCCAGCAGCAAGTACACAGTTCACAATCAGCCCCAGCATTTT
TRBV7-9	TRBJ1-2	.	.	CASSSIGASSYGYTF	TGTGCCAGCAGCTCAATTGGGGCCTCGAGCTATGGCTACACCTTC
TRBV5-4	TRBJ1-4	.	.	CASSIGGASNEKLFF	TGTGCCAGCAGCATTGGGGGGGCGTCTAATGAAAAACTGTTTTTT
TRBV15	TRBJ1-3	.	.	CATSSRPRLSGNTIYF	TGTGCCACCAGCTCCCGTCCGAGGCTCTCTGGAAACACCATATATTTT
TRBV9	TRBJ2-1	TRBD2	once	CASRLGLAGSNEQFF	TGTGCCAGCAGACTCGGACTAGCGGGAAGCAATGAGCAGTTCTTC
TRBV7-6	TRBJ2-3	TRBD2	.	CASSLAGLAGADTQYF	TGTGCCAGCAGCTTAGCCGGACTAGCGGGGGCAGATACGCAGTATTTT
TRBV18	TRBJ1-5	TRBD1	.	CASSLTGTGVQPQHF	TGTGCCAGCTCACTAACCGGGACAGGGGTTCAGCCCCAGCATTTT
TRBV9	TRBJ2-2	TRBD2	.	CASSVFREGAGELFF	TGTGCCAGCAGCGTATTCCGGGAGGGCGCCGGGGAGCTGTTTTTT
TRBV13	TRBJ2-7	TRBD2	.	CASSSRTSASSYEQYF	TGTGCCAGCAGCTCCCGGACTAGCGCGAGTTCCTACGAGCAGTACTTC
TRBV21-1	TRBJ1-5	.	.	CASSTRDRVLSNQPQHF	TGTGCCAGCAGCACCCGGGACAGGGTCTTAAGCAATCAGCCCCAGCATTTT
TRBV18	TRBJ2-6	TRBD1	.	CASSPGQASGANVLTF	TGTGCCAGCTCACCGGGACAGGCCTCTGGGGCCAACGTCCTGACTTTC
TRBV30	TRBJ1-4	.	.	CAWSVGQGFEKLFF	TGTGCCTGGAGTGTGGGGCAGGGGTTCGAAAAACTGTTTTTT
TRBV6-5	TRBJ2-2	.	.	CAGARVTNTGELFF	TGTGCCGGTGCTCGGGTTACGAACACCGGGGAGCTGTTTTTT
TRBV12-5	TRBJ2-7	TRBD1	.	CASGRDGTAVYEQYF	TGTGCTAGTGGTCGCGACGGGACAGCAGTTTACGAGCAGTACTTC
TRBV29-1	TRBJ1-2	.	.	CSAEGGVYGYTF	TGCAGCGCCGAAGGGGGAGTCTATGGCTACACCTTC
TRBV6-6	TRBJ1-2	TRBD1	.	CASSYWQGQGNYGYTF	TGTGCCAGCAGTTACTGGCAGGGACAGGGCAACTATGGCTACACCTTC
TRBV7-8	TRBJ1-3	.	.	CASSRAASLGNTIYF	TGTGCCAGCAGCCGAGCCGCCTCACTCGGAAACACCATATATTTT
TRBV5-4	TRBJ2-3	TRBD2	.	CASRPSGGRGDTQYF	TGTGCCAGCAGACCCTCGGGGGGGAGGGGAGATACGCAGTATTTT
TRBV10-3	TRBJ1-1	.	.	CAISESVGGTEAFF	TGTGCCATCAGTGAGTCCGTGGGGGGCACTGAAGCTTTCTTT
TRBV29-1	TRBJ1-2	TRBD1	.	CSALGGQSGGYTF	TGCAGCGCGTTGGGGGGACAGTCAGGTGGCTACACCTTC
TRBV29-1	TRBJ1-1	.	.	CSVGHQNTEAFF	TGCAGCGTTGGACATCAGAACACTGAAGCTTTCTTT
TRBV10-3	TRBJ1-2	.	.	CAISEAGLHGYTF	TGTGCCATCAGTGAGGCGGGACTTCATGGCTACACCTTC
TRBV4-3	TRBJ2-3	.	.	CASSQVSQGTDTQYF	TGCGCCAGCAGCCAAGTTTCGCAGGGTACAGATACGCAGTATTTT
TRBV18	TRBJ2-1	TRBD2	.	CATSREEGNEQFF	TGTGCCACCTCGCGGGAGGAAGGGAATGAGCAGTTCTTC
TRBV10-3	TRBJ2-7	.	.	CAISDQGRAYEQYF	TGTGCCATCAGTGATCAGGGCAGGGCCTACGAGCAGTACTTC
TRBV19	TRBJ2-3	TRBD1	few	CASSGQDTDTQYF	TGTGCCAGCTCGGGACAGGACACAGATACGCAGTATTTT
TRBV5-4	TRBJ1-2	.	.	CASSEDRFHGYTF	TGTGCCAGTAGCGAAGACAGGTTCCATGGCTACACCTTC
TRBV6-5	TRBJ1-1	.	.	CASSYTREAEAFF	TGTGCCAGCAGTTACACACGAGAGGCTGAAGCTTTCTTT
TRBV7-2	TRBJ2-1	TRBD2	.	CASSSETSGSSYNEQFF	TGTGCCAGCAGCTCCGAGACTAGCGGAAGCTCCTACAATGAGCAGTTCTTC
TRBV18	TRBJ2-5	.	.	CASSPTLLGHFPGPETQYF	TGTGCCAGCTCACCAACATTATTGGGCCACTTCCCAGGGCCAGAGACCCAGTACTTC
TRBV28	TRBJ1-2	.	.	CASSLYRGPYGYTF	TGTGCCAGCAGTTTATATCGAGGCCCCTATGGCTACACCTTC
TRBV30	TRBJ1-2	.	.	CAWSKGDKGVWYGYTF	TGTGCCTGGAGTAAGGGGGACAAGGGGGTTTGGTATGGCTACACCTTC
TRBV11-2	TRBJ2-5	TRBD2	.	CASSLLAGEGETQYF	TGTGCCAGCAGCTTACTGGCGGGAGAGGGAGAGACCCAGTACTTC